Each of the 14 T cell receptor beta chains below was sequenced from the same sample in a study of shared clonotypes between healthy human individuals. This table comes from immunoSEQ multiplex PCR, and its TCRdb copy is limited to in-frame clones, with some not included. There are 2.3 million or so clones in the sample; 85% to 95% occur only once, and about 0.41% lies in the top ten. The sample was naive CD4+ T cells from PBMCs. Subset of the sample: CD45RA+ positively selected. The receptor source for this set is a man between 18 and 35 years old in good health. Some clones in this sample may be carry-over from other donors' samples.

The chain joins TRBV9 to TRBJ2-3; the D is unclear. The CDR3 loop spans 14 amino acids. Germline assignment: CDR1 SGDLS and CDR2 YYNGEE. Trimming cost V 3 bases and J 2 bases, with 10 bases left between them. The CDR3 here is CASSGAGYTDTQYF. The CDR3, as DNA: TGTGCCAGCAGCGGGGCAGGCTACACAGATACGCAGTATTTT.

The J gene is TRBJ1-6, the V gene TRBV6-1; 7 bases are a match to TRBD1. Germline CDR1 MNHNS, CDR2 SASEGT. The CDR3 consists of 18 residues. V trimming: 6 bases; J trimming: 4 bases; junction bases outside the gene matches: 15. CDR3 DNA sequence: TGTGCCAGCAGAGAATGGACGATAGACAGGGCGTATAATTCACCCCTCCACTTT. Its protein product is CASREWTIDRAYNSPLHF.

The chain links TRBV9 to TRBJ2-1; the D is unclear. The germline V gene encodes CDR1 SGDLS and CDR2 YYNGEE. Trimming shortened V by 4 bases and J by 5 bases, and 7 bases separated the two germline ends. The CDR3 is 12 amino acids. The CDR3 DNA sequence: TGTGCCAGCAGCCTTACCGACAATGAGCAGTTCTTC. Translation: CASSLTDNEQFF. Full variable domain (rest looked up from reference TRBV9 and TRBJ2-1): DSGVTQTPKHLITATGQRVTLRCSPRSGDLSVYWYQQSLDQGLQFLIQYYNGEERAKGNILERFSAQQFPDLHSELNLSSLELGDSALYFCASSLTDNEQFFGPGTRLTVL.

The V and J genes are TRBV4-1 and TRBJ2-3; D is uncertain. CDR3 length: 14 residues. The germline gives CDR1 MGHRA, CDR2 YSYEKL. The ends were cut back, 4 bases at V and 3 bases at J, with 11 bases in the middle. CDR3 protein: CASSPRFPTDTQYF. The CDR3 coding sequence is TGCGCCAGCAGCCCCAGGTTCCCGACAGATACGCAGTATTTT.

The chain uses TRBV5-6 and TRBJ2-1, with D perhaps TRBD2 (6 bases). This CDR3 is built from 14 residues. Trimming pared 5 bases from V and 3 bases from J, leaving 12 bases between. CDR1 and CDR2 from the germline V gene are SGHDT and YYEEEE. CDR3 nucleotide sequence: TGTGCCAGCAGTCGACTAGATTTCTACAATGAGCAGTTCTTC. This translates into CASSRLDFYNEQFF.

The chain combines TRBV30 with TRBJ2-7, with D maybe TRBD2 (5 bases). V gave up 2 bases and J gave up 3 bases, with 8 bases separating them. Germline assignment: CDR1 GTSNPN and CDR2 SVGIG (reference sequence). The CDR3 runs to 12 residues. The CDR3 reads CAWSLLGYEQYF. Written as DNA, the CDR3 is TGTGCCTGGAGTCTACTAGGCTACGAGCAGTACTTC.

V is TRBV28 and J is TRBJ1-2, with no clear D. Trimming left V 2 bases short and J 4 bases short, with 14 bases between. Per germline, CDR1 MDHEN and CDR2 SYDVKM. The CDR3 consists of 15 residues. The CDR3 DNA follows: TGTGCCAGCAGTTTAATCGCTTCAGCAGCCTATGGCTACACCTTC. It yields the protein CASSLIASAAYGYTF.

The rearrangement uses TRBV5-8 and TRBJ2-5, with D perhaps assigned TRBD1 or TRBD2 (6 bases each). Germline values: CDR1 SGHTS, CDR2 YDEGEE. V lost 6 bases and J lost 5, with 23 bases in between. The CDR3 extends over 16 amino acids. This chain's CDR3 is CASTYLEGGGGETQYF. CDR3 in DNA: TGTGCCAGCACCTACCTGGAAGGGGGAGGAGGGGAGACCCAGTACTTC.

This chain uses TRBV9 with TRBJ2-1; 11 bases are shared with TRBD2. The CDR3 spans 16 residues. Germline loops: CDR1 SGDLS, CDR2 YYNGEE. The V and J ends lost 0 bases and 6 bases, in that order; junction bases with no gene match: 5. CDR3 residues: CASSVGSGRAVNEQFF. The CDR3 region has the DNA TGTGCCAGCAGCGTAGGTAGCGGGAGGGCCGTCAATGAGCAGTTCTTC.

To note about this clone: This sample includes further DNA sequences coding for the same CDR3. Here the CDR3 DNA reads TGCGCCAGCAGCTTAGGGGTCAGCAATCAGCCCCAGCATTTT. Protein product: CASSLGVSNQPQHF. This chain links TRBV5-1 with TRBJ1-5; maybe TRBD1 (5 bases). CDR3 length: 14 amino acids. Germline V gene data show CDR1 as SGHRS and CDR2 as YFSETQ. V was pared by 2 bases and J by 1 base, with 7 bases between.

This CDR3 is CAWSPRQGVFYGYTF. CDR3 in DNA: TGTGCCTGGAGCCCCCGACAGGGGGTTTTTTATGGCTACACCTTC. This chain joins TRBV30 and TRBJ1-2, with TRBD1 matching 9 bases. This CDR3 contains 15 residues. Germline trimming cut 3 bases from V and 5 bases from J; bases unmatched to any gene: 10. CDR1 and CDR2 from the germline V gene are GTSNPN and SVGIG (reference sequence).

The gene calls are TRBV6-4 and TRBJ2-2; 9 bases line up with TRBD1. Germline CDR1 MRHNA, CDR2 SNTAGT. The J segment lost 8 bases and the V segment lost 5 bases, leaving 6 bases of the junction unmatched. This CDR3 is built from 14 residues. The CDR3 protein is CASSPGQGIGELFF. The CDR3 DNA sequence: TGTGCCAGCAGTCCCGGACAGGGGATAGGGGAGCTGTTTTTT.

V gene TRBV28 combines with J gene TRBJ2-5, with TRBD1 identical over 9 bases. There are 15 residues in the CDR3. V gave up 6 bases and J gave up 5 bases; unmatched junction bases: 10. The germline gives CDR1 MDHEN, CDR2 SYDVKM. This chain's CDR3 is CASSIPDRGQETQYF. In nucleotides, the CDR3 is TGTGCCAGCAGCATCCCGGACAGGGGCCAGGAGACCCAGTACTTC.

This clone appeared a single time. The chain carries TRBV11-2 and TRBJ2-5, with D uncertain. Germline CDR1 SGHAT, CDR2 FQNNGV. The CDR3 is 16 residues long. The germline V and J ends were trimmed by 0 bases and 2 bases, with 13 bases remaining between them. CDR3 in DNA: TGTGCCAGCAGCTTAGATCCAGATGAATCACAAGAGACCCAGTACTTC. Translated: CASSLDPDESQETQYF.